The sequence of this TCR beta chain was determined in a study of cytomegalovirus exposure and HLA in healthy donors. Study findings and constraints: Analyses of presence/absence relied on an assumption of roughly uniform sequencing depth across donors. A link between a missense DCLRE1C variant and TCR beta V- and J-gene trimming emerged from a later analysis.

This clone was counted only a few times. Its antigen remains unidentified. PCR used 60 Vbeta primers and 13 Jbeta primers. Here immunoSEQ multiplex PCR was the method, and the copy in TCRdb shows in-frame clones only, minus some. The repertoire holds roughly 100,000 clones, with approximately 83% as singletons. Sequences were obtained from PBMCs. The clonotype originates from a man in his fifties in good health and CMV-seronegative.

Here the CDR3 reads CASREGGGTGGAYEQYF. DNA for the CDR3: TGTGCCAGTCGGGAAGGGGGCGGCACAGGGGGGGCCTACGAGCAGTACTTC. The J gene is TRBJ2-7, the V gene TRBV28; tentative D call: TRBD1 (8 bases). The CDR3 extends over 17 amino acids. Germline CDR1 and CDR2: MDHEN and SYDVKM. Trimming took off 9 bases at V and 2 bases at J, with 26 bases between the two ends.